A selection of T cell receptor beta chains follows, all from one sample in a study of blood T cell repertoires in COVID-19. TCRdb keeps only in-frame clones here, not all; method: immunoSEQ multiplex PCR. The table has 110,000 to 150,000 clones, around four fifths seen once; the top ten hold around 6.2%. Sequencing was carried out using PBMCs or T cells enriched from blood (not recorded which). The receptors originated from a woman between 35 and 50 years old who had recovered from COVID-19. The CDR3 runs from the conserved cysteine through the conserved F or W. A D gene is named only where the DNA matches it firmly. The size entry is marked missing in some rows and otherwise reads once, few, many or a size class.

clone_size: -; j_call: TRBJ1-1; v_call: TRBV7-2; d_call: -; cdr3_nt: TGTGCCAGCAGCTTCACGCTGGAGGGCGAAGCTTTCTTT; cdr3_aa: CASSFTLEGEAFF
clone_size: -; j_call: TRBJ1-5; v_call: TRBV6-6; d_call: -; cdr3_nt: TGTGCCAGCAGGGTCACAGCGCAGGGGTATCAGCCCCAGCATTTT; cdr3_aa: CASRVTAQGYQPQHF
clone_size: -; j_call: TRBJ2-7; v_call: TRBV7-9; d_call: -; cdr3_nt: TGTGCCAGCAGCACTCGAGACACAAATCCCTACGAGCAGTACTTC; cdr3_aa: CASSTRDTNPYEQYF
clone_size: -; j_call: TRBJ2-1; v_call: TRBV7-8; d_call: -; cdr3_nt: TGTGCCAGCAGCCAACGGACCCCGGACTTTATACCTACCTACAATGAGCAGTTCTTC; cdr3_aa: CASSQRTPDFIPTYNEQFF
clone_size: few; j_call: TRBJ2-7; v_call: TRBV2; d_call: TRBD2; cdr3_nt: TGTGCCAGCAGTGAAGCAGGGGGACTAGCCACCTACGAGCAGTACTTC; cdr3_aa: CASSEAGGLATYEQYF
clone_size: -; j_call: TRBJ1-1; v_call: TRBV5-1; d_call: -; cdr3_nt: TGCGCCAGCAGCTTGGCCGGGAGGACGCTTCGAACTGAAGCTTTCTTT; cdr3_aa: CASSLAGRTLRTEAFF
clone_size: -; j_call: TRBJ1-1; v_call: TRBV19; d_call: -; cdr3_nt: TGTGCCAGTAGTATATCCTCAGGGAACACTGAAGCTTTCTTT; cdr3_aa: CASSISSGNTEAFF
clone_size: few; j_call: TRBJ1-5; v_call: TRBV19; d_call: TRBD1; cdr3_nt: TGTGCCAGTAGTATAATGGGACAGGGTAATCAGCCCCAGCATTTT; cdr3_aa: CASSIMGQGNQPQHF
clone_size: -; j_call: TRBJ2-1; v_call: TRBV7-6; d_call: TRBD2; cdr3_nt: TGTGCCAGCAGCCTTGCGGGACTAGAAATCAATGAGCAGTTCTTC; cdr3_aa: CASSLAGLEINEQFF
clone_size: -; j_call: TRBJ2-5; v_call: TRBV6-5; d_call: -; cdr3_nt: TGTGCCAGCAGTTACTCGTCCCTAGGGGGGACCCAGTACTTC; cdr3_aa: CASSYSSLGGTQYF
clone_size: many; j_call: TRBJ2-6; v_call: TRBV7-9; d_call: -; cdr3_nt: TGTGCCAGCAGCTTAGCCGGAGTTGGGGCCAACGTCCTGACTTTC; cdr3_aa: CASSLAGVGANVLTF
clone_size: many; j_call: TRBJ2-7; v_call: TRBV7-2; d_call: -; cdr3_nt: TGTGCCAGCACCACATATCCCTACGAGCAGTACTTC; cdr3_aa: CASTTYPYEQYF
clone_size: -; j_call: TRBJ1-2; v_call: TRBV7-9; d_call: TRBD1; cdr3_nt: TGTGCCAGCAGCCGAGTAGACAGGGTTCGGGGCTACACCTTC; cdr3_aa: CASSRVDRVRGYTF
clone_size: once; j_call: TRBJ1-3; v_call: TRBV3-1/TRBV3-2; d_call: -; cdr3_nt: TGTGCCAGCAGCCAAGACAGCGGGGCTGGAAACACCATATATTTT; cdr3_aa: CASSQDSGAGNTIYF
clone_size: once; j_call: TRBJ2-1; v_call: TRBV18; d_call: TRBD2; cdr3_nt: TGTGCCAGCTCGTCAGGCGAGCGGGAGCTCTCCTACAATGAGCAGTTCTTC; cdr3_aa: CASSSGERELSYNEQFF
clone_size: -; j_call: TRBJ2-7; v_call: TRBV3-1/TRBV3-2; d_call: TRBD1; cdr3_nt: TGTGCCAGCAGCCAAGTACAGGGGGCGTCCGAGCAGTACTTC; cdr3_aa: CASSQVQGASEQYF